This T cell receptor beta chain was captured in a study of monozygotic twins with inflammatory bowel disease. This CDR3 comprises 13 residues. Germline lookup yields CDR1 MNHEY and CDR2 SVGEGT. Each of TCRalpha and TCRbeta cDNA went through two nested PCRs, lasting 16 and 9 cycles. With the 5' RACE reads reprocessed, TCRdb shows one record per CDR3 protein and no DNA. Across nearly 450,000 distinct CDR3 sequences, the top ten clones capture about 2.4% of the sample. This chain connects TRBV6-2 or TRBV6-3 to TRBJ2-7. Sequencing used blood. This clonotype was obtained from a human donor with ulcerative colitis or Crohn's disease, or a healthy co-twin of an affected twin (not recorded which). The CDR3 protein is CASSYPVSSKQYF.